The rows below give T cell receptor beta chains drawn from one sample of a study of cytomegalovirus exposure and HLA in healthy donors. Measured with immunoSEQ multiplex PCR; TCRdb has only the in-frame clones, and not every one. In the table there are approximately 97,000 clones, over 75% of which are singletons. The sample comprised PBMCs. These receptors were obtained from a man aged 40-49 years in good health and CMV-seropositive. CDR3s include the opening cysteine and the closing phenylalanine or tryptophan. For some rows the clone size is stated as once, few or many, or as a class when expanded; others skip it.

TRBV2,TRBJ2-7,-,CASSGEGSEQYF
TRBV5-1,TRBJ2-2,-,CASSPGTQTGELFF
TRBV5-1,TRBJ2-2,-,CASSLGASGTGELFF
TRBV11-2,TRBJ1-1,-,CASSLVVQGEAFF
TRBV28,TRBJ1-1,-,CASRLQGSSAFF
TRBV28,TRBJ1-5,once,CASRRGAGQGPTAGQPQHF
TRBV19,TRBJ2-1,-,CASTRSVAGVINEQFF
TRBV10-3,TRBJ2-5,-,CAISELSAGGTKETQYF
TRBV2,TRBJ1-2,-,CASSEMTGGNGYTF
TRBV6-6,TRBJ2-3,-,CASSFTGGAVDTQYF
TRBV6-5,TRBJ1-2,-,CASSYVAGQGDGYTF
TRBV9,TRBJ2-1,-,CASSGQGASYNEQFF
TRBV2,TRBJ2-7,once,CASRGQGMYEQYF
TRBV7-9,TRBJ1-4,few,CATQRDGGSNEKLFF
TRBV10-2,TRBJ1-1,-,CASSQGATEAFF
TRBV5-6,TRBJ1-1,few,CASSRSTENTEAFF
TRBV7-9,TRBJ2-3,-,CSSSRSTDTQYF
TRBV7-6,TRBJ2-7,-,CASSLISGGEAYEQYF
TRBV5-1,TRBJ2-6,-,CASSVATGASGANVLTF
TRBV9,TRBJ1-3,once,CASSRRGGTGNTIYF
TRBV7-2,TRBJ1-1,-,CASSLGKGTGRAFF
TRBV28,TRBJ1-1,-,CASSTPTGMVSEAFF
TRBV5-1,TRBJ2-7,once,CASSSAAGGAGMEQYF
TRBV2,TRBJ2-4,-,CASSPAGRGENIQYF
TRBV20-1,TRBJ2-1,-,CSVPNNEQFF
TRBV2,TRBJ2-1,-,CASSEGLAGGGNEQFF
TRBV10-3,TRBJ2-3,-,CAIGSGGATDTQYF